This T cell receptor beta chain emerged from a study of blood T cell repertoires in COVID-19 (dated by TCRdb to the early 2020s). Turning to the overall study: Samples covering the acute and convalescent phases of COVID-19 were provided by collaborators in the United States, Italy and Spain. A freely available public database, intended as a resource for researchers studying the immune response to SARS-CoV-2, is where the repertoires were released. The sample metadata nearly always contained a de-identified subject ID, COVID-19 status, age in years and sex. The material from the prospective study consisted of cDNA or gDNA derived from T cells, B-cell-depleted T cells, or PBMCs. Samples were obtained from the ongoing ImmuneRACE study (first 160 participants) and from 1,254 subjects provided by 6 global collaborators. Where available, HLA class I and class II types were taken from metadata supplied by the sample provider and were not determined by assay-based typing. Deeply sampled blood TCRbeta repertoires from subjects exposed to, actively infected with, or recovered from COVID-19 were included in the dataset. Results the study describes overall, beyond this receptor: How much clinical and demographic metadata was included differed by source and by participant, and the metadata was provided uncurated.

Whole blood was collected in K2EDTA tubes by collaborating institutions according to the institutions' own protocols. For TCRbeta analysis, collaborator samples were shipped as frozen whole blood, as isolated PBMCs, or as DNA extracted from either sample type. Note on this clone: Its specific antigen is unknown. No much larger clone exists at a distance of one base, and base qualities are not known.

The germline V gene (reference sequence) provides CDR1 LNHDA and CDR2 SQIVND. The V end gives up 10 bases and the J end 4 bases, leaving 10 bases in the junction not matched to a gene. The CDR3 sequence holds 14 residues, the cysteine and phenylalanine included. Of the read, only the CDR3 DNA is kept; its 42 bases are in frame from base 1. TCRbeta CDR3 regions were amplified from genomic DNA by means of the immunoSEQ Assay, a bias-controlled multiplex PCR. In the authors' own workflow: The number of nucleated cells in each sample was estimated from the amplification of reference gene primers within the assay. To quantify the absolute abundance of each unique TCRbeta CDR3 rearrangement, sequence reads were collapsed and filtered. For each sample, productive Simpson clonality was calculated by taking the square root of Simpson's diversity index across productive rearrangements. Drawn from immuneACCESS, this table holds only the in-frame rearrangements with V and J called that TCRdb kept. Clones are partly lost; checked studies trace under half to an unresolved V gene and leave the rest unexplained. V and J calls and clone size are those listed in that table; D and trimming were worked out from the DNA. Counted in this sample were around 140,000 clones; approximately 90% of them appeared once. The ten top clones hold 8.5% to 9.5% of the sample.

Material for sequencing was peripheral blood. The source of this sequence is a woman in her forties or fifties with active or convalescent COVID-19. The chain couples TRBV19 to TRBJ1-1; TRBD1 agrees with 9 junctional bases. The DNA sequence follows: TGTGCCACCGGAGGGACAGGGAAAGTCACTGAAGCTTTCTTT. It is translated as CATGGTGKVTEAFF.